The 14 T cell receptor beta chains below all came from one sample that was sequenced in a study of OX40 agonist ivuxolimab in advanced cancers. Libraries were prepared through the immunoSEQ multiplex PCR assay. TCRdb mirrors the immuneACCESS table, restricted to in-frame sequences. Some clones are absent from its copies; in checked studies, under half trace to an unresolved V gene, and the reason for the others is unknown. Within this sample are just under 85,000 clones, with 70% to 90% of them counted one time only. The ten biggest clones cover more than 0.7% of the sample. The sample here was CD4+ or CD8+ T cells sorted from blood, taken in a trial of the OX40 agonist ivuxolimab. The receptors stem from an adult with an advanced solid tumor such as melanoma, head and neck, liver or kidney cancer.

This chain connects TRBV29-1 to TRBJ2-7, with D possibly being TRBD1 (7 bases). Trimming pared 7 bases from V and 1 base from J, leaving 17 bases between. CDR3 size: 14 residues. Germline V CDR1 and CDR2: SQVTM, ANQGSEA. CDR3 sequence (DNA): TGCAGCGCCCAAACGACAGGGACTTCCTACGAGCAGTACTTC. Translated, it gives CSAQTTGTSYEQYF.

CDR3 protein: CASSYAYLQGNTEAFF. The CDR3 DNA sequence: TGTGCCAGCAGTTACGCCTACCTCCAGGGAAACACTGAAGCTTTCTTT. The rearrangement links TRBV6-5 to TRBJ1-1; tentative D call: TRBD1 (5 bases). CDR3 size: 16 residues. Germline V lookup: CDR1 MNHEY, CDR2 SVGAGI. V was shortened by 2 bases and J by 2 bases, with 15 bases between the two germline ends.

The chain carries TRBV7-3 and TRBJ2-2; D is uncertain. This CDR3 is built from 13 residues. Germline V gene lookup returns CDR1 SGHTA and CDR2 FQGTGA. Trimming pared 1 base from V and 5 bases from J, leaving 5 bases between. The CDR3 DNA is TGTGCCAGCAGCTTAATGGGGACCGGGGAGCTGTTTTTT. Translated, it gives CASSLMGTGELFF.

The V and J genes are TRBV19 and TRBJ1-5; 9 bases are a match to TRBD1. CDR3 length: 17 amino acids. V lost 3 bases to trimming and J lost 2 bases; unmatched junction nucleotides: 8. Germline loops: CDR1 LNHDA, CDR2 SQIVND (reference sequence). DNA for the CDR3: TGTGCCAGTAGTATTTCTCCGGGACAGGGCCGCAATCAGCCCCAGCATTTT. Translating gives CASSISPGQGRNQPQHF.

CDR3 DNA sequence: TGTGCCAGCAGCTCTGGTGTGGGGAACACTGAAGCTTTCTTT. This codes for CASSSGVGNTEAFF. The rearrangement joins TRBV7-2 to TRBJ1-1, with D hard to call. The V end lost 4 bases, the J end lost 1 base, and 10 bases lay between the germline ends. The V gene's germline CDR1 is SGHTA and CDR2 FQGNSA. This CDR3 is built from 14 residues.

The chain uses TRBV7-9 and TRBJ2-7; either TRBD1 or TRBD2 may supply D (6 bases each). Trimming pared 6 bases from V and 2 bases from J, leaving 14 bases between. The germline V gene encodes CDR1 SEHNR and CDR2 FQNEAQ (reference sequence). The length of the CDR3 is 14 residues. CDR3 DNA: TGTGCCAGCAGGGGGTCGGGGGCGACCTACGAGCAGTACTTC. This sequence encodes CASRGSGATYEQYF.

The V and J genes are TRBV7-3 and TRBJ2-2; TRBD1 agrees at 8 bases. Germline V gene sequence: CDR1 SGHTA, CDR2 FQGTGA. The CDR3 loop spans 15 amino acids. The J segment lost 5 bases and the V segment lost 3 bases, leaving 5 bases of the junction unmatched. In nucleotides, the CDR3 is TGTGCCAGCAGCTTGGCACAGGGGGTGACCGGGGAGCTGTTTTTT. It encodes CASSLAQGVTGELFF.

This clone was found a few times. The chain employs TRBV4-2 and TRBJ1-5, with D unresolved. The CDR3 runs 14 residues. Trimming shortened V by 0 bases and J by 4 bases, and 7 bases separated the two germline ends. Looked up from germline, CDR1 is LGHNA and CDR2 is YNFKEQ. CDR3 bases: TGTGCCAGCAGCCAAGACAGAAGGAATCAGCCCCAGCATTTT. Translated, it gives CASSQDRRNQPQHF.

The chain recombines TRBV5-4 with TRBJ2-5; 7 positions agree with TRBD2. The CDR3 totals 14 residues. V lost 2 bases, J lost 5 bases, and 6 bases stayed unmatched. Germline values: CDR1 SGHNT, CDR2 YYREEE (reference sequence). For the CDR3, the DNA is TGTGCCAGCAGCTTACGGACTAGGGTGGAGACCCAGTACTTC. This sequence encodes CASSLRTRVETQYF.

The rearrangement links TRBV5-6 to TRBJ2-2; no firm D call. The CDR3 contains 14 residues. Germline V CDR1 and CDR2: SGHDT, YYEEEE. Trimming took off 1 base at V and 7 bases at J, with 11 bases between the two ends. The CDR3: CASSLPKGIGELFF. CDR3 coding DNA: TGTGCCAGCAGCTTGCCCAAAGGCATCGGGGAGCTGTTTTTT.

The chain uses TRBV6-6 and TRBJ1-5; D gene ambiguous. The germline V and J ends were trimmed by 2 bases and 3 bases, with 8 bases remaining between them. Germline V gives CDR1 MNHNY, CDR2 SVGAGI (reference sequence). The CDR3 sequence is 14 residues long. The CDR3 loop reads CASSYRSPNQPQHF. CDR3 DNA: TGTGCCAGCAGTTACAGGTCCCCCAATCAGCCCCAGCATTTT.

The chain recombines TRBV19 with TRBJ1-2; 7 positions agree with TRBD1. J was trimmed by 7 bases and V by 9 bases; bases with no gene match: 11. Germline V gene data show CDR1 as LNHDA and CDR2 as SQIVND (reference sequence). This CDR3 is 13 amino acids long. The CDR3 sequence: CASQDEQGFGYTF. The CDR3 nucleotides are TGTGCCAGCCAGGACGAACAGGGGTTTGGCTACACCTTC.

The CDR3 loop reads CASSPSSRGGETQYF. The CDR3 bases are TGTGCCAGCTCGCCATCCTCGAGAGGTGGAGAGACCCAGTACTTC. The chain combines TRBV18 with TRBJ2-5, with D unresolved. V dropped 6 bases and J dropped 4 bases, with 18 bases sitting between them. The CDR3 totals 15 residues. Germline V gene data show CDR1 as KGHSH and CDR2 as LQKENI.

The V and J genes are TRBV18 and TRBJ2-2, with 16 bases aligning to TRBD2. The germline V gene encodes CDR1 KGHSH and CDR2 LQKENI. V lost 0 bases to trimming and J lost 4 bases; unmatched junction nucleotides: 5. The length of the CDR3 is 19 residues. CDR3 nucleotide sequence: TGTGCCAGCTCACCACCGGGACTAGCGGGGGGGCGGGTCACCGGGGAGCTGTTTTTT. Translation gives CASSPPGLAGGRVTGELFF.